Below, 7 T cell receptor beta chains from the same sample are listed, as sequenced in a study of blood T cell repertoires in COVID-19. This table comes from immunoSEQ multiplex PCR, and its TCRdb copy is limited to in-frame clones, with some not included. Counted here are 170,000 or so clones, more than 75% occurring once; the ten biggest clones make up approximately 12%. The specimen was peripheral blood. The receptor set was obtained from a woman aged 70 to 79 with COVID-19, enrolled during active disease.

The rearrangement joins TRBV9 to TRBJ1-4, with 7 positions matching TRBD1. Germline assignment: CDR1 SGDLS and CDR2 YYNGEE. V dropped 2 bases and J dropped 4; count of bases not matched to a gene: 11. This CDR3 spans 17 amino acids. CDR3 sequence: CASSVGGTAIGNEKLFF. As DNA, the CDR3 is TGTGCCAGCAGCGTTGGAGGGACAGCAATCGGTAATGAAAAACTGTTTTTT.

V usage is TRBV6-5 and J usage is TRBJ2-3, with 10 nucleotides matching TRBD2. Germline trimming cut 4 bases from V and 6 bases from J; bases unmatched to any gene: 7. The CDR3 has 15 amino acids. Germline V gene data show CDR1 as MNHEY and CDR2 as SVGAGI. The CDR3 DNA follows: TGTGCCAGCAGTTGGTCTAGCGGGAGTGGGGATACGCAGTATTTT. Amino acid sequence: CASSWSSGSGDTQYF.

The chain carries TRBV6-2 or TRBV6-3 and TRBJ2-7, with a weak D call TRBD2 (6 bases). Germline CDR1 reads MNHEY; CDR2 reads SVGEGT. The CDR3 covers 16 residues. V was pared by 0 bases and J by 2 bases, with 14 bases between. CDR3 amino acids: CASSYSTAGLPYEQYF. CDR3 nucleotide sequence: TGTGCCAGCAGTTACTCGACAGCGGGTCTACCCTACGAGCAGTACTTC.

The rearrangement links TRBV7-2 to TRBJ2-3, with 16 bases fitting TRBD2. There are 15 residues in the CDR3. V lost 5 bases to trimming and J lost 6 bases; unmatched junction nucleotides: 2. Germline V gene data show CDR1 as SGHTA and CDR2 as FQGNSA. CDR3 loop: CASSRGLAGGDTQYF. The CDR3 bases are TGTGCCAGCAGCCGGGGACTAGCGGGGGGGGATACGCAGTATTTT.

This clone was picked up one time. The sample holds other DNA sequences that translate to the same CDR3. This sequence joins TRBV18 and TRBJ2-7, with D tentatively TRBD2 (6 bases). The CDR3 covers 14 residues. The germline V gene has CDR1 KGHSH and CDR2 LQKENI. Between the trimmed V and J ends, which lost 2 bases and 0 bases, there was a span of 8 bases. CDR3 in amino acids: CASSPGGNSYEQYF. The CDR3 DNA reads as TGTGCCAGCTCACCAGGGGGGAACTCCTACGAGCAGTACTTC.

CDR3 residues: CASSDPRQGRRAEAFF. In nucleotides, the CDR3 is TGTGCCAGTAGTGACCCCCGACAGGGGAGGAGGGCTGAAGCTTTCTTT. The V call is TRBV19, the J call TRBJ1-1; 8 nucleotides match TRBD1. The CDR3 runs to 16 residues. The germline CDR1 and CDR2 sequences are LNHDA and SQIVND (reference sequence). J was trimmed by 6 bases and V by 5 bases; bases with no gene match: 14.

The chain recombines TRBV5-1 with TRBJ2-3; 13 nucleotides align to TRBD2. The CDR3 sequence is 17 residues long. Germline CDR1 reads SGHRS; CDR2 reads YFSETQ. V dropped 4 bases and J dropped 7; count of bases not matched to a gene: 12. CDR3 protein: CASSTLPTSGRTNTQYF. DNA for the CDR3: TGCGCCAGCAGCACCCTCCCGACTAGCGGGAGGACGAATACGCAGTATTTT.